The TCR beta chain described here comes from a study of regulatory T cells in long-lasting Graves disease. Regarding time point: newly diagnosed GD, antithyroid drugs for less than 3 months. RNA isolated from PBMCs was used to make the TCR library. Points from the study as a whole: For persistent Graves' patients, TCR diversity was lower than for newly diagnosed ones. Peripheral blood was the sole material, not thyroid tissue.

For this clonotype: Its antigen is not known.

Construction of the TCR beta libraries employed iRepertoire HTBI primers in conjunction with Arm-PCR of CDR3 regions. TCRdb reanalysed the multiplex PCR reads using MiXCR and keeps one entry per CDR3 protein. Of about 540,000 distinct CDR3 sequences listed, approximately 15% are singletons. Trimming took off 4 bases at V and 5 bases at J, with 5 bases between the two ends. The germline V gene encodes CDR1 SQVTM and CDR2 ANQGSEA. The CDR3 runs to 10 residues. The sample also formed part of further work on T cells in Graves' hyperthyroidism and ophthalmopathy. From that study: For the diagnoses, clinical symptoms, serum thyroxine and TRAb, thyroid ultrasound and orbital computed tomography were used. Blood shared most expanded thyroid clonotypes above 0.001.

The material sequenced was peripheral blood mononuclear cells (PBMCs), taken at new diagnosis, from a patient treated with antithyroid drugs. V is TRBV29-1 and J is TRBJ1-1; no reliable D call. The TCR comes from a man in his thirties or forties with Graves disease. The CDR3 sequence is CSVAVTEAFF. The CDR3 bases are TGCAGCGTTGCGGTGACTGAAGCTTTCTTT.